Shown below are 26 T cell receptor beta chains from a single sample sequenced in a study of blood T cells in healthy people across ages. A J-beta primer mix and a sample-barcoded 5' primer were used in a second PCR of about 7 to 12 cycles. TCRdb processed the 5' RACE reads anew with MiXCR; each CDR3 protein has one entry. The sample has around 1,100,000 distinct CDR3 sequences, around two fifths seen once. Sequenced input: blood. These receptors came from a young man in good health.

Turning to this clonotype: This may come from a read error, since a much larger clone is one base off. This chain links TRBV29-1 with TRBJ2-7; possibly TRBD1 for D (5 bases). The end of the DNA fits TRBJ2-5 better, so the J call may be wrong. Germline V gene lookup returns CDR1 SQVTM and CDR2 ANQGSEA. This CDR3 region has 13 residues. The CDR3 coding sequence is TGCAGCGTTGTCGAGTGGGGCCAAGGGACCCAGTACTTC. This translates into CSVVEWGQGTQYF.

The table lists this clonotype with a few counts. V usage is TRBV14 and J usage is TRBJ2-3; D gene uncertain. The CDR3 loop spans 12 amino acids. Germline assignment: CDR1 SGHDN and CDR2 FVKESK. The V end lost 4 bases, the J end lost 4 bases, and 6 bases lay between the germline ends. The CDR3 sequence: CASSPYSDTQYF. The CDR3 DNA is TGTGCCAGCAGCCCGTACTCAGATACGCAGTATTTT.

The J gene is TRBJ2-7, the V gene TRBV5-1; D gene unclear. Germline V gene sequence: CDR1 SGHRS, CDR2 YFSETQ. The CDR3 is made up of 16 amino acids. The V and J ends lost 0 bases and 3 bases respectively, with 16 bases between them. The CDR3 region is CASSLGVGKRLYEQYF. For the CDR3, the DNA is TGCGCCAGCAGCTTGGGAGTCGGCAAGCGACTCTACGAGCAGTACTTC.

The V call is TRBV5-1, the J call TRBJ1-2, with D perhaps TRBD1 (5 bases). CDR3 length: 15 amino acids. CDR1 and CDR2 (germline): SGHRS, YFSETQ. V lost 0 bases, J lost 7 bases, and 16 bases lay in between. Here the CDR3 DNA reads TGCGCCAGCAGCTTGGTGGGTGGCCAGGGTGCTGGCTACACCTTC. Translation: CASSLVGGQGAGYTF.

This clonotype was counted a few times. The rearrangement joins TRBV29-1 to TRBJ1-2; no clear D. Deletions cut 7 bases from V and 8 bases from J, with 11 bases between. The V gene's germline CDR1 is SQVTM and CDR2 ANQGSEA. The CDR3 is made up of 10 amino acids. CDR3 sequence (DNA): TGCAGCGCCAACAGCGGCGGCTACACCTTC. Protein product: CSANSGGYTF.

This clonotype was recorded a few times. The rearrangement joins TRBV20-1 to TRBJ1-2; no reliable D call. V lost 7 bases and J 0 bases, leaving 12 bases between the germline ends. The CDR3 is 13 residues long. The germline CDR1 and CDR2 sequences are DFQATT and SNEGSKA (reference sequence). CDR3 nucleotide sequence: TGCAGTGTTAGGACGGATCCTAACTATGGCTACACCTTC. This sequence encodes CSVRTDPNYGYTF.

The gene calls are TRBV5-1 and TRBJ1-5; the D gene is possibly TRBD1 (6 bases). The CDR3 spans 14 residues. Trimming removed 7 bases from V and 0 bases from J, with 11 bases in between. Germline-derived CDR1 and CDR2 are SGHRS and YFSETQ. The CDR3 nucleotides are TGCGCCAGCTTACAGGGAGATAGCAATCAGCCCCAGCATTTT. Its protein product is CASLQGDSNQPQHF.

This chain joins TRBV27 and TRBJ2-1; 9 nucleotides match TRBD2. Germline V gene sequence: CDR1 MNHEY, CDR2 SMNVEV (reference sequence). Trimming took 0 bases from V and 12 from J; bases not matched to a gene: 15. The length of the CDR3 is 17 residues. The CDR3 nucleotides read TGTGCCAGCAGTTTATCCCGGGTTACGGTAGCGGGGGTAGGGCAGTTCTTC. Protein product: CASSLSRVTVAGVGQFF.

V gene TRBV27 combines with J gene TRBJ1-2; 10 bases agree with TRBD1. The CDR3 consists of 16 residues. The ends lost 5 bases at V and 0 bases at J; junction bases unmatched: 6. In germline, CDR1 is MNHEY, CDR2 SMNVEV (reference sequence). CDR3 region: CASSLSGTGANYGYTF. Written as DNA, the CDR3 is TGTGCCAGCAGTCTTTCCGGGACAGGGGCTAACTATGGCTACACCTTC.

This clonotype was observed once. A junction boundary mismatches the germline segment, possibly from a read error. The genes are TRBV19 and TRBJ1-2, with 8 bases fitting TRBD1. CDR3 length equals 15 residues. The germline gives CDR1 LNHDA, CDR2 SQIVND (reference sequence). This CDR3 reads CASSLGQGGFYDYTF. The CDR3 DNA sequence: TGTGCCAGTAGCCTAGGACAGGGAGGGTTCTATGACTACACCTTC.

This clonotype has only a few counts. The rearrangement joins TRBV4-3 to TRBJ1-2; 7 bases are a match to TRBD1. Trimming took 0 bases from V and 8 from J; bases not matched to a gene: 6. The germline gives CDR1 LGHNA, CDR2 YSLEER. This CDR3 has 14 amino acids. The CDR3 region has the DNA TGCGCCAGCAGCCAAGAACAGGGGCCCTACGGCTACACCTTC. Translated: CASSQEQGPYGYTF.

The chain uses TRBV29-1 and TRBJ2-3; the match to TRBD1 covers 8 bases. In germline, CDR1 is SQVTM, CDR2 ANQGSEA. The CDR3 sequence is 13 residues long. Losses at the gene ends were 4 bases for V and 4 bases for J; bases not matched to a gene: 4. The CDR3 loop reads CSVVRTGPDTQYF. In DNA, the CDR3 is TGCAGCGTTGTCAGGACAGGGCCAGATACGCAGTATTTT.

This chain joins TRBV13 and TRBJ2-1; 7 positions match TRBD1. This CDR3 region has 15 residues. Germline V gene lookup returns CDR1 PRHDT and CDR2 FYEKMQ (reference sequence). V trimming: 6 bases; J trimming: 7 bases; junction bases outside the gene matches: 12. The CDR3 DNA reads TGTGCCAGCAGAGTCAGGACAGGCGACTCTAATGAGCAGTTCTTC. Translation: CASRVRTGDSNEQFF.

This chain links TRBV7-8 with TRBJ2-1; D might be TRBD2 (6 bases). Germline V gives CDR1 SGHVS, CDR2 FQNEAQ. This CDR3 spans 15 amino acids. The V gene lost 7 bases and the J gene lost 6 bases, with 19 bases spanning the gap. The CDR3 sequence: CASILGGLTSNEQFF. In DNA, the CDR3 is TGTGCCAGCATCCTCGGGGGACTCACCAGCAATGAGCAGTTCTTC.

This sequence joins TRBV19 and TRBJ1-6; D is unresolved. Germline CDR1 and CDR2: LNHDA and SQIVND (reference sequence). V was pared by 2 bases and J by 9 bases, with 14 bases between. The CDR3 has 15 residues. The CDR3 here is CASSITREMSSPLHF. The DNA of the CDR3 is TGTGCCAGTAGTATAACCCGGGAGATGTCTTCACCCCTCCACTTT.

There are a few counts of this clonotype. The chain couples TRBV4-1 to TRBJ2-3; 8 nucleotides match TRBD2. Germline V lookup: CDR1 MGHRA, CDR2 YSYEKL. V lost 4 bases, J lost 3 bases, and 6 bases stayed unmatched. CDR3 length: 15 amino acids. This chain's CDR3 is CASSPRLARTDTQYF. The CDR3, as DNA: TGCGCCAGCAGCCCCCGACTAGCGAGGACAGATACGCAGTATTTT.

The CDR3 here is CASSYLSGAGADTQYF. The CDR3 DNA is TGTGCCAGCAGTTACCTTTCAGGGGCTGGAGCAGATACGCAGTATTTT. The J gene is TRBJ2-3, the V gene TRBV6-5; tentative D call: TRBD1 (6 bases). Germline V gene data show CDR1 as MNHEY and CDR2 as SVGAGI. The CDR3 contains 16 residues. V was pared by 2 bases and J by 4 bases, with 16 bases between.

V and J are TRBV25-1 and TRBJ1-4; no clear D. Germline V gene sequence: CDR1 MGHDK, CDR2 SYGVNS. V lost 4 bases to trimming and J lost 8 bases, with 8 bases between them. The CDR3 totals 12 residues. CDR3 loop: CASSGPREKLFF. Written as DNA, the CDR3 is TGTGCCAGCAGTGGCCCAAGGGAAAAACTGTTTTTT.

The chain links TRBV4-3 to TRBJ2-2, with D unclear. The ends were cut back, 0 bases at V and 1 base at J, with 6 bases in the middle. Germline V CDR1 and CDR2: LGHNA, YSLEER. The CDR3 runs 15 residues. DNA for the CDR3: TGCGCCAGCAGCCAAGACAGCTTGAACACCGGGGAGCTGTTTTTT. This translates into CASSQDSLNTGELFF.

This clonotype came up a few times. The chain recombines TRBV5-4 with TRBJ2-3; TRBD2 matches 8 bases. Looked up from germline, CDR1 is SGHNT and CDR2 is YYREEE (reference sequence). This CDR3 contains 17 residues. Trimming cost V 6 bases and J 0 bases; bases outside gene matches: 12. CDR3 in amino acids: CASKGAGDLYSTDTQYF. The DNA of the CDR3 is TGTGCCAGCAAAGGAGCGGGGGATCTGTATAGCACAGATACGCAGTATTTT.

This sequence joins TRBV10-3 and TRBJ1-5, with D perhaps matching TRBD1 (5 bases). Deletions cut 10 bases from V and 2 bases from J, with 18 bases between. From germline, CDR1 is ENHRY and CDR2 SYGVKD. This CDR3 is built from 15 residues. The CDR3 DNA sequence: TGTGCCACCATTGACCGGGACGTTGGCAATCAGCCCCAGCATTTT. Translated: CATIDRDVGNQPQHF.

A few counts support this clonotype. CDR3 protein: CASSLSRGPPGGYTF. The CDR3 DNA reads TGTGCCAGCAGCTTAAGCCGGGGCCCTCCTGGGGGCTACACCTTC. The chain joins TRBV13 to TRBJ1-2; possible D gene TRBD1, 5 bases. V dropped 2 bases and J dropped 8 bases, with 18 bases sitting between them. This CDR3 comprises 15 residues. Germline V lookup: CDR1 PRHDT, CDR2 FYEKMQ (reference sequence).

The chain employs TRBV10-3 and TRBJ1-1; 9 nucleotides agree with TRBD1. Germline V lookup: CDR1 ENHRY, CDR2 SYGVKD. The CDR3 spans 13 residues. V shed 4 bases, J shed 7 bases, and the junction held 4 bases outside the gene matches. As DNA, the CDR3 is TGTGCCATCAGTGGGACAGGGGAGGGTGAAGCTTTCTTT. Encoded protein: CAISGTGEGEAFF.

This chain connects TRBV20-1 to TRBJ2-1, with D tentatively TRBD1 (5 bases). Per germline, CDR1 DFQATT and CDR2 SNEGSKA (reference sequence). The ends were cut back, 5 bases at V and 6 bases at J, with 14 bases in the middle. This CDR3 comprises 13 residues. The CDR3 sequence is CSAQLTDSNEQFF. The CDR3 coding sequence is TGCAGTGCTCAGCTGACAGACTCCAATGAGCAGTTCTTC.

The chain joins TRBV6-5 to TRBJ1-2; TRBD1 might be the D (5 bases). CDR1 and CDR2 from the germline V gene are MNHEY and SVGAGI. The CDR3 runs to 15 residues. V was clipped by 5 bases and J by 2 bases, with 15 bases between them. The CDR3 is CASSRPQGANYGYTF. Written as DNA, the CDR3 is TGTGCCAGCAGTCGCCCGCAGGGAGCCAACTATGGCTACACCTTC.

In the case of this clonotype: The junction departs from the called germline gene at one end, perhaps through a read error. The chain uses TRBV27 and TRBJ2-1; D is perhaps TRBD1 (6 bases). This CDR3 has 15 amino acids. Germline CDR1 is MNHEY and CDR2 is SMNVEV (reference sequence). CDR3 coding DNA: TGTGCCAGCACTCGAGTCCCGACAGGACACAATGAGCGGTTCTTC. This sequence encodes CASTRVPTGHNERFF.